This TCR beta chain was recovered during a study of T cell changes during pregnancy in multiple sclerosis. Clones were sequenced by immunoSEQ multiplex PCR, and TCRdb holds only the in-frame ones, with some missing. The sample holds approximately 71,000 clones, around 94% seen once. This clone has a handful of counts. V dropped 7 bases and J dropped 3; count of bases not matched to a gene: 5. The CDR3 is made up of 12 amino acids. The germline V gene encodes CDR1 SQVTM and CDR2 ANQGSEA. The sequence was obtained from a female donor with multiple sclerosis, enrolled in a pregnancy study. The source was peripheral blood, collected in the third trimester of pregnancy. This sequence joins TRBV29-1 and TRBJ1-1; 7 nucleotides agree with TRBD1. The CDR3 DNA reads TGCAGCGCTCGACAGGGTTACACTGAAGCTTTCTTT. Translating gives CSARQGYTEAFF.